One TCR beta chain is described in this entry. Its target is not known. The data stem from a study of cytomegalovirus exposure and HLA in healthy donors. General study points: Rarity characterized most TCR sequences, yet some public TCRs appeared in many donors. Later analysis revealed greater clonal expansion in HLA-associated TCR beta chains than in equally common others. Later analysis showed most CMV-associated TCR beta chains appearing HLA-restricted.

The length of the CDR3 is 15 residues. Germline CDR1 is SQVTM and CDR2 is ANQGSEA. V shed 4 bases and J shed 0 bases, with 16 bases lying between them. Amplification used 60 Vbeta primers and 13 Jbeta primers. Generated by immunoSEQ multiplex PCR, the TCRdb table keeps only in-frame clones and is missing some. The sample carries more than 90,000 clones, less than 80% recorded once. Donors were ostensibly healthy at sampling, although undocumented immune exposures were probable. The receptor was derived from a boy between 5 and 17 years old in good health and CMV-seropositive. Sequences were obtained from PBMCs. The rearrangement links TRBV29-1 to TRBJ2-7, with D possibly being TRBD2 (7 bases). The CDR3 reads CSVVTRRGGSYEQYF. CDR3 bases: TGCAGCGTTGTAACCCGGAGGGGGGGCTCCTACGAGCAGTACTTC.